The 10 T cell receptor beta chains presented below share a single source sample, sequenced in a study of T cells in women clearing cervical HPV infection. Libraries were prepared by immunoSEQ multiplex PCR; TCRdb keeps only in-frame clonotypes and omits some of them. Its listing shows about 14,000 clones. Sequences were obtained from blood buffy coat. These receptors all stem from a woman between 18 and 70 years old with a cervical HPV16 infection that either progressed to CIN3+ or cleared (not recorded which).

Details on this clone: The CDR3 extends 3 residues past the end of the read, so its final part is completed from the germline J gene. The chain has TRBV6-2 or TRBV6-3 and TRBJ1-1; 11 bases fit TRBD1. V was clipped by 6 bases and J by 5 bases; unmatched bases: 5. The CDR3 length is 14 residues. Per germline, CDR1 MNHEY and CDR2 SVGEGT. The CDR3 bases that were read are TGTGCCAGCAGGGACAGGGGGCGGAAGACTGAA. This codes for CASRDRGRKTE. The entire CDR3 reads CASRDRGRKTEAFF.

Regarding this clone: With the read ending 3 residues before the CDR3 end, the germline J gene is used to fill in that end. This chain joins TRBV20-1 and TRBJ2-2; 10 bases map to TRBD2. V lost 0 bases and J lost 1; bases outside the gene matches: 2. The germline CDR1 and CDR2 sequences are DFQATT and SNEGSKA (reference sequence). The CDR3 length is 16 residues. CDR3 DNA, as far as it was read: TGCAGTGCTAGAGATTGGACTAGCGGGAACACCGGGGAG. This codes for CSARDWTSGNTGE. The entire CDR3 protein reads CSARDWTSGNTGELFF.

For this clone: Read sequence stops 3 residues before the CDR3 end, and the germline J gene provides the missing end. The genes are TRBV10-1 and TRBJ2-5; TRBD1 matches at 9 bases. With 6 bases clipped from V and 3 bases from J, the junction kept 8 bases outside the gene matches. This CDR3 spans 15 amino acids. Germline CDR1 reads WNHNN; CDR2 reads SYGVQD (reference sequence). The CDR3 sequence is CASRGMGTGKETQYF. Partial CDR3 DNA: TGCGCCAGCAGAGGGATGGGGACAGGGAAAGAGACC.

CDR3 bases read: TGTGCCAGCTCACCACCGCCGGGTCCCAACACTGAA. This codes for CASSPPPGPNTE. The complete CDR3 protein is CASSPPPGPNTEAFF. This chain joins TRBV18 and TRBJ1-1; D unresolved. The read halts 3 residues ahead of the CDR3 end, with the missing end drawn from the germline J gene. The CDR3 length is 15 residues. The germline V and J ends were trimmed by 0 bases and 2 bases, with 10 bases remaining between them. Looked up from germline, CDR1 is KGHSH and CDR2 is LQKENI.

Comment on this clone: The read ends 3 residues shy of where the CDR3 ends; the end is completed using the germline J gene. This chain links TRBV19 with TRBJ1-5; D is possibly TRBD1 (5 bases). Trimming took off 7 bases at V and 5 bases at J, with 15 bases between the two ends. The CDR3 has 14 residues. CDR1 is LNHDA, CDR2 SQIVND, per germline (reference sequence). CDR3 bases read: TGTGCCAGTACTACCGGGCAGGGCGATCAGCCC. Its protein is CASTTGQGDQP. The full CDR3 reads CASTTGQGDQPQHF.

CDR3: CASSPGGRSLNNEQFF. The part of the CDR3 DNA that was read is TGTGCCAGCTCACCTGGGGGCCGGTCCTTAAACAATGAG. This chain uses TRBV18 with TRBJ2-1; the D gene is possibly TRBD1 (6 bases). The missing CDR3 end, 3 residues past where the read stops, is filled in from the germline J gene. Trimming pared 3 bases from V and 5 bases from J, leaving 17 bases between. The CDR3 consists of 16 residues. Germline V gene lookup returns CDR1 KGHSH and CDR2 LQKENI.

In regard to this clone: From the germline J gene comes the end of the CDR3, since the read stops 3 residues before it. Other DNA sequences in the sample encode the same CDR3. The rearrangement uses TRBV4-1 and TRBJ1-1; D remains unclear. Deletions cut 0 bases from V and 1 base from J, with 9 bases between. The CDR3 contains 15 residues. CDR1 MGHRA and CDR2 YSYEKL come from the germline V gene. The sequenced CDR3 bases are TGCGCCAGCAGCCAAGAAGGCGCGGGGAACACTGAA. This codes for CASSQEGAGNTE. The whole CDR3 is CASSQEGAGNTEAFF.

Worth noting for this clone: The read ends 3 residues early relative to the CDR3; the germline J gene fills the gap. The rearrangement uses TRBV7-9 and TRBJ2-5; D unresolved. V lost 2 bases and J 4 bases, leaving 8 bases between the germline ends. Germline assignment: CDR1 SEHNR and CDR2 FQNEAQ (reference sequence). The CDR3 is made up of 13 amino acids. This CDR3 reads CASSLTQLETQYF. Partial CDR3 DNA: TGTGCCAGCAGCTTAACACAGTTAGAGACC.

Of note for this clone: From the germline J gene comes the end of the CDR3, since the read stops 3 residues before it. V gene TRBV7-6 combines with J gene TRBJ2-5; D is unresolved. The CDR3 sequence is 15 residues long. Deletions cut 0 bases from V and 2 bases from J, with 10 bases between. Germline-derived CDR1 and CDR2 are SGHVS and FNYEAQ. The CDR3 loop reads CASSLAKTRQETQYF. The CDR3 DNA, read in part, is TGTGCCAGCAGCTTAGCGAAGACACGACAAGAGACC. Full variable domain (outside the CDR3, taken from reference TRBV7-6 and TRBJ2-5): GAGVSQSPRYKVTKRGQDVALRCDPISGHVSLYWYRQALGQGPEFLTYFNYEAQQDKSGLPNDRFSAERPEGSISTLTIQRTEQRDSAMYRCASSLAKTRQETQYFGPGTRLLVL.

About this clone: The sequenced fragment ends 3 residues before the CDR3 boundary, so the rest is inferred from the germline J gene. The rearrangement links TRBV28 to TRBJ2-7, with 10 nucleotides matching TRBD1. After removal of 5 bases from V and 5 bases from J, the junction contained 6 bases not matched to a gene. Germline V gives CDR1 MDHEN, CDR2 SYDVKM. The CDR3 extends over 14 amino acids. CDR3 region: CASSEGQGSNEQYF. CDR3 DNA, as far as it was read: TGTGCCAGCAGTGAGGGACAGGGGAGCAACGAG.